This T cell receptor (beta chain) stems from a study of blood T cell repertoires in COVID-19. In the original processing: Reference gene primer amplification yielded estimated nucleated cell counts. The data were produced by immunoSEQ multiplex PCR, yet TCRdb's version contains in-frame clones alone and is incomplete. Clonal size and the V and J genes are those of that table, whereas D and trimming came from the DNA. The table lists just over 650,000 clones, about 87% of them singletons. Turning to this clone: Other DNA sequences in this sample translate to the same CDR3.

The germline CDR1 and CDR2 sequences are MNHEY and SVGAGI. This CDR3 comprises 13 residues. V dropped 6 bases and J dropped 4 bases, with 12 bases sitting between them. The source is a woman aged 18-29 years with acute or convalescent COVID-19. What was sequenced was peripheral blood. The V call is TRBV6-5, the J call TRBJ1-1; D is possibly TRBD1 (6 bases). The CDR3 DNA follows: TGTGCCAGCAGCCGGGGGGCGAGCACTGAAGCTTTCTTT. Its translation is CASSRGASTEAFF.